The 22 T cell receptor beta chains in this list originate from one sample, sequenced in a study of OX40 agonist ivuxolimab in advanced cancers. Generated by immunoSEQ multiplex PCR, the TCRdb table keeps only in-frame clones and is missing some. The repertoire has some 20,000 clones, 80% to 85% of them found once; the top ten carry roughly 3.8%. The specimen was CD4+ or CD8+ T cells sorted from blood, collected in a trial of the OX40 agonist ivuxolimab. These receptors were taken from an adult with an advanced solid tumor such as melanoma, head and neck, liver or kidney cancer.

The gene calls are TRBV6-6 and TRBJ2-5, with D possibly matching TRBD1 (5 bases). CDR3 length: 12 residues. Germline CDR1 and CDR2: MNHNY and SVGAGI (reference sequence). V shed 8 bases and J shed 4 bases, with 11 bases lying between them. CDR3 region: CASSQGGETQYF. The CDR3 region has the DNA TGTGCCAGCTCTCAGGGTGGAGAGACCCAGTACTTC.

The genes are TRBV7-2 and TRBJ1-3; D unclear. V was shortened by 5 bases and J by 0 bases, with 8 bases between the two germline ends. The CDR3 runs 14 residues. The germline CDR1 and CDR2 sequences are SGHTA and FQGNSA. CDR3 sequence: CASSEEYSGNTIYF. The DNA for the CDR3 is TGTGCCAGCAGCGAAGAGTACTCTGGAAACACCATATATTTT. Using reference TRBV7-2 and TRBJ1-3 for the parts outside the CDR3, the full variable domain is GAGVSQSPSNKVTEKGKDVELRCDPISGHTALYWYRQSLGQGLEFLIYFQGNSAPDKSGLPSDRFSAERTGGSVSTLTIQRTQQEDSAVYLCASSEEYSGNTIYFGEGSWLTVV.

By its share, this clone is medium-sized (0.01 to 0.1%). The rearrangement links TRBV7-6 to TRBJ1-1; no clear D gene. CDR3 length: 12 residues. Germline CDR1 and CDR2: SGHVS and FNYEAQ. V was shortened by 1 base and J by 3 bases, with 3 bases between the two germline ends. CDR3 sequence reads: CASSLDYTEAFF. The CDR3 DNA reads TGTGCCAGCAGCTTAGATTACACTGAAGCTTTCTTT.

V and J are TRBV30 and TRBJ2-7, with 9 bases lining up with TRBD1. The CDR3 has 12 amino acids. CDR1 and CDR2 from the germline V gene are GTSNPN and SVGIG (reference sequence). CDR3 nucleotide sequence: TGTGCTGGGGACAGGGTCCCTTACGAGCAGTACTTC. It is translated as CAGDRVPYEQYF.

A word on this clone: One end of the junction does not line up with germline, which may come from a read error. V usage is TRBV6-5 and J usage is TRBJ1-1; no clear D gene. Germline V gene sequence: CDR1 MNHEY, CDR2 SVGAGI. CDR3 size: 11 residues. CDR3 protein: CASGYTGEAFF. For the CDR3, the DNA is TGTGCCAGCGGTTATACGGGTGAAGCTTTCTTT.

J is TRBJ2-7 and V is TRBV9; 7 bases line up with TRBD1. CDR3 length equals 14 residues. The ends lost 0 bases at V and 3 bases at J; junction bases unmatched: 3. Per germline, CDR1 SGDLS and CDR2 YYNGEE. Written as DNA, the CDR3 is TGTGCCAGCAGCGTAGCGGGACAGAACTACGAGCAGTACTTC. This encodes CASSVAGQNYEQYF.

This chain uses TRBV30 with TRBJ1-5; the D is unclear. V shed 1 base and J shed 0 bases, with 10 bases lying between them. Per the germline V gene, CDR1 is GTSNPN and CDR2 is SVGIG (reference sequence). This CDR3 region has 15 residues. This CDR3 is CAWSGVGYSNQPQHF. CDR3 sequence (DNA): TGTGCCTGGAGTGGGGTCGGATATAGCAATCAGCCCCAGCATTTT.

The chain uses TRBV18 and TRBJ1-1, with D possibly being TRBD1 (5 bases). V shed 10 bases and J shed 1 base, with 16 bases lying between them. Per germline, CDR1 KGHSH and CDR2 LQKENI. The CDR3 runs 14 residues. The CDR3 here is CATRLVGENTEAFF. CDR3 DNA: TGTGCCACCCGACTAGTGGGGGAGAACACTGAAGCTTTCTTT.

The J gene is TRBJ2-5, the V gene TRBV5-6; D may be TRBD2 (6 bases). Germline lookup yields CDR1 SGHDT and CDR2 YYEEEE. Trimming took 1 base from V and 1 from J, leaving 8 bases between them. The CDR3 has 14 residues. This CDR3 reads CASSLFGSQETQYF. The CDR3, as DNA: TGTGCCAGCAGCTTGTTCGGGAGCCAAGAGACCCAGTACTTC.

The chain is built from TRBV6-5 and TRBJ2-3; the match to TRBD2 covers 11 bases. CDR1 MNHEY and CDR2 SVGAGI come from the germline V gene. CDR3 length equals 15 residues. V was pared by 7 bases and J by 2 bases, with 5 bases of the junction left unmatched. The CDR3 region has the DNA TGTGCCAGCACTAGACTAGCGGGGAACACAGATACGCAGTATTTT. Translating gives CASTRLAGNTDTQYF.

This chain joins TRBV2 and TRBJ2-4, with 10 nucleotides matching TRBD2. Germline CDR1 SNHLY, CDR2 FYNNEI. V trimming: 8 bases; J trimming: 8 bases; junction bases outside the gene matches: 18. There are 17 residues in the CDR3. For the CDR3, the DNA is TGTGCCAGCGTTCTTCTTGGTCTAGCGGGAGATAGCGACATTCAGTACTTC. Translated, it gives CASVLLGLAGDSDIQYF. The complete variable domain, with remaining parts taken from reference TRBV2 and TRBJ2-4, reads EPEVTQTPSHQVTQMGQEVILRCVPISNHLYFYWYRQILGQKVEFLVSFYNNEISEKSEIFDDQFSVERPDGSNFTLKIRSTKLEDSAMYFCASVLLGLAGDSDIQYFGAGTRLSVL.

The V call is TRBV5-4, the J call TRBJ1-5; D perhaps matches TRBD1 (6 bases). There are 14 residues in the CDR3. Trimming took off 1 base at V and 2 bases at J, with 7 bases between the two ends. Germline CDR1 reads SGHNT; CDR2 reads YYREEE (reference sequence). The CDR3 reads CASSLKGGNQPQHF. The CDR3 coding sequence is TGTGCCAGCAGCTTGAAGGGGGGCAATCAGCCCCAGCATTTT. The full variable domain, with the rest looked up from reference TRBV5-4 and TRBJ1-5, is ETGVTQSPTHLIKTRGQQVTLRCSSQSGHNTVSWYQQALGQGPQFIFQYYREEENGRGNFPPRFSGLQFPNYSSELNVNALELDDSALYLCASSLKGGNQPQHFGDGTRLSIL.

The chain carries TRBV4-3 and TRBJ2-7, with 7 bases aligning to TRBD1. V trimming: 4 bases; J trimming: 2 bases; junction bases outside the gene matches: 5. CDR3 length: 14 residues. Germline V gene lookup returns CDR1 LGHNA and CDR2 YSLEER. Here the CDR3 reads CASSPVQGAYEQYF. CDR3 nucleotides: TGCGCCAGCAGCCCCGTTCAGGGGGCCTACGAGCAGTACTTC.

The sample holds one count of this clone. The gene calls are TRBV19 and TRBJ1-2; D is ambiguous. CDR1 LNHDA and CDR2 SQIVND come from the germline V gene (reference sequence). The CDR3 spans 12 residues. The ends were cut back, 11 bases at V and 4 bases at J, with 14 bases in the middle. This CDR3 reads CALWIKVYGYTF. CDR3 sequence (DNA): TGTGCCTTGTGGATAAAGGTCTATGGCTACACCTTC.

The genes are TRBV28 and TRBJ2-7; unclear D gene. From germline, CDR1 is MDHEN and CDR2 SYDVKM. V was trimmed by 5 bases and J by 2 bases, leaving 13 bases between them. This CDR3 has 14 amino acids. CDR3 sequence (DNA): TGTGCCAGCAGTAGTGGTCAGCTTGCCTACGAGCAGTACTTC. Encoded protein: CASSSGQLAYEQYF.

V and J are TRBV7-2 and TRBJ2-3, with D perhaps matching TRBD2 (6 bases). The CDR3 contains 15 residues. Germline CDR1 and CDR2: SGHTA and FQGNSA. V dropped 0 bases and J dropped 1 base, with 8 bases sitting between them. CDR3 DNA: TGTGCCAGCAGCTTAGCAGCGGGCCGCACAGATACGCAGTATTTT. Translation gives CASSLAAGRTDTQYF.

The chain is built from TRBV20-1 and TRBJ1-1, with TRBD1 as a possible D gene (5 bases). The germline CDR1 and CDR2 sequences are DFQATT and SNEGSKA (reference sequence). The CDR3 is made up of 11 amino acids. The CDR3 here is CQVGVMAEAFF. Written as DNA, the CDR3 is TGCCAGGTGGGGGTGATGGCTGAAGCTTTCTTT.

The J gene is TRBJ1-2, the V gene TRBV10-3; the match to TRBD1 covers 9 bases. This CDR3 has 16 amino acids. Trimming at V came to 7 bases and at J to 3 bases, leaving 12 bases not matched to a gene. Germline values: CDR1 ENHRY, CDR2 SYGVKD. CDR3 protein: CAIKPRPGQGYYGYTF. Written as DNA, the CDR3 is TGTGCCATCAAACCTCGACCGGGACAGGGTTACTATGGCTACACCTTC.

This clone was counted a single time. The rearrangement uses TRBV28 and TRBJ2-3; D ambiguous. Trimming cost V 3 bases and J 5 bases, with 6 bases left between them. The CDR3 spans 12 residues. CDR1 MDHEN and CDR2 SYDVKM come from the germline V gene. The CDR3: CASSFIGDTQYF. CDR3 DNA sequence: TGTGCCAGCAGTTTTATCGGAGATACGCAGTATTTT.

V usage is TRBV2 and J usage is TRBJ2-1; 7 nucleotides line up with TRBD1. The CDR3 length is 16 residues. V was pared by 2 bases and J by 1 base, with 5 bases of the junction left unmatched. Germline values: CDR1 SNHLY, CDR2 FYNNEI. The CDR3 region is CASSETRTGSYNEQFF. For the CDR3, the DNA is TGTGCCAGCAGTGAAACCCGGACAGGATCCTACAATGAGCAGTTCTTC.

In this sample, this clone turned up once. As DNA, the CDR3 is TGTGCCAGTAGTACCCCAGCGGGGGGCAAGGGAAACATTCAGTACTTC. As protein: CASSTPAGGKGNIQYF. The chain recombines TRBV19 with TRBJ2-4; TRBD2 matches at 9 bases. CDR3 length equals 16 residues. Germline values: CDR1 LNHDA, CDR2 SQIVND (reference sequence). After removal of 4 bases from V and 6 bases from J, the junction contained 10 bases not matched to a gene.

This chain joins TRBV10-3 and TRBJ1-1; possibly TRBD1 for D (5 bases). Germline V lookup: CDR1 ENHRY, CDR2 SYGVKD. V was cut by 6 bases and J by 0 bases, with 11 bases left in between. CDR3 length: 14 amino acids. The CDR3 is CAIRGRGMNTEAFF. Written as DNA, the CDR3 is TGTGCCATCAGGGGGCGGGGGATGAACACTGAAGCTTTCTTT.